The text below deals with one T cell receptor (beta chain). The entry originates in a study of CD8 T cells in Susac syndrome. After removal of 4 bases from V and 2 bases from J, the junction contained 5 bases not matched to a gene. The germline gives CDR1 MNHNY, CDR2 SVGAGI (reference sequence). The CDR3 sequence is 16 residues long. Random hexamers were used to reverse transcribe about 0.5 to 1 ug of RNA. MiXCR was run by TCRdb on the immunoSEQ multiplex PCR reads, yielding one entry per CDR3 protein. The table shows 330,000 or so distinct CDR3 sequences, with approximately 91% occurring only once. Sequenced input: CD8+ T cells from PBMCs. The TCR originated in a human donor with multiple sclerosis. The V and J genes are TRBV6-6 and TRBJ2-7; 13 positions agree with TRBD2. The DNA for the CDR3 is TGTGCCAGCAGTTTTACTAGCGGGGGGGATACCTACGAGCAGTACTTC. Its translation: CASSFTSGGDTYEQYF.